This T cell receptor beta chain was obtained from a study of PD-L1 blockade in urothelial cancer (dated 2017 in TCRdb). Some background on the complete study: All patients started therapy in the mid-2010s and received atezolizumab 1,200 mg intravenously every 3 weeks. About 90% of the roughly 30 patients were identified as males with urothelial cancer of bladder origin, and a prior smoking history was reported by 18 of 29 patients. An ECOG performance status of 0 or 1 was recorded for the patients, and 0 to 3 prior chemotherapy regimens had been received by the patients. Blood samples were analyzed 3 weeks after the start of treatment (second dose) and 6 weeks after the start of treatment. Blood samples gave a median of approximately 150,000 T cells and tens of thousands of unique TCRs, with a median clonality of around 0.074. An exploratory multi-omic analysis was conducted of the somatic, immune and clinical correlates of response to PD-L1 blockade with atezolizumab in urothelial cancer. Pretreatment tumor samples, along with matched peripheral blood serially collected before and after atezolizumab treatment, were subjected to TCR sequencing. Durable clinical benefit meant progression-free survival longer than 6 months, and TCR features were also tested against progression-free and overall survival. In the same patients who had TCR sequencing, pretreatment tumors also underwent whole exome sequencing and RNA sequencing. Durable clinical benefit was achieved by nine patients and was not achieved by 20 patients. Pretreatment blood TCR-seq was available for about 27 patients, at least one posttreatment blood collection was obtained for approximately 25 patients, and tumor TCR-seq was available for approximately 25 patients. Results the study describes overall, beyond this receptor: A pretreatment peripheral blood TCR clonality below the median was linked to improved progression-free and overall survival. Because of the small sample size (n ≈ 27) and the many exploratory analyses performed, the results are intended to be regarded as hypothesis-generating. Patients with durable benefit showed greater expansion of tumor-associated TCR clones in peripheral blood 3 weeks after starting treatment (n of about 20, p = 0.022).

Synthetic TCR analog templates were spiked into each PCR so that absolute template abundance could be estimated from read counts. The immunoSEQ assay used bias-controlled V and J gene primers to amplify TCRbeta CDR3 regions from genomic DNA. Sequencing of rearranged TCRbeta segments was done at approximately 20X coverage. As for how the authors treated the data: Sequencing errors were corrected by clustering, and CDR3s were annotated against IMGT so that V, D and J genes could be assigned. Downstream analyses used only productive TCRbeta rearrangements and left out out-of-frame or stop-codon sequences. Clonality was calculated as one minus the Shannon entropy normalized by the log of the number of unique productive sequences. Clones differing between time points or between blood and tumor were identified by Fisher's exact test with Benjamini-Hochberg correction at adjusted p below 0.01. TCRdb obtained this table from immuneACCESS and retained in-frame rearrangements with V and J assigned. These tables miss some clones; where compared with another copy, unresolved V genes account for less than half of the shortfall, and the remainder is unexplained. Clone size and the V and J calls come from that table; the DNA yielded D and trimming. Here the sample has more than 40,000 clones; 88% occur a single time. The ten most abundant clones make up 14% of the sample.

The cohort included 29 patients with locally advanced or metastatic urothelial carcinoma who were treated at Memorial Sloan Kettering on a trial protocol. Peripheral blood mononuclear cells were collected pretreatment and during treatment, with between 1 and 8 total time points obtained per patient. The Qiagen DNeasy Blood extraction kit was used to purify genomic DNA from total PBMCs and tumor samples. PBMCs were collected pretreatment and during treatment and were isolated and stored as previously described. To note about this clone: The target of this receptor is not known. No base quality information exists; no much larger clone differs at one position.

For CDR1 and CDR2, the germline V gene lists SGHTA and FQGNSA. From cysteine to phenylalanine, the CDR3 is 15 amino acids long. Left in the record is the CDR3 DNA by itself, 45 bases read in frame from the first base. The germline ends are 10 bases apart after V is trimmed by 0 bases and J by 2 bases. This receptor was identified in a woman in her sixties or seventies with urothelial cancer. This sample comprised PBMCs, obtained around atezolizumab (anti-PD-L1) treatment. The chain uses TRBV7-2 and TRBJ2-5, with TRBD2 tentatively as D gene (5 bases match). The DNA is as follows: TGTGCCAGCAGCTTAGCGGGCAGCGGTCAAGAGACCCAGTACTTC. It encodes CASSLAGSGQETQYF.